The 9 T cell receptor beta chains listed next were all sequenced from one sample in a study of cytomegalovirus exposure and HLA in healthy donors. 13 Jbeta primers and 60 Vbeta primers were used for the PCR. Some clones are missing from TCRdb's copy, which holds only in-frame ones; the method was immunoSEQ multiplex PCR. The repertoire holds 55,000 to 75,000 clones, with around 72% as singletons. Sequenced sample: PBMCs. These receptors were taken from a woman in her 30s in good health and CMV-seropositive.

This clone was detected once. This sequence joins TRBV28 and TRBJ1-1; 7 bases line up with TRBD1. Germline assignment: CDR1 MDHEN and CDR2 SYDVKM. After removal of 10 bases from V and 4 bases from J, the junction contained 6 bases not matched to a gene. The CDR3 has 12 residues. The CDR3 reads CATDRAGTEAFF. The CDR3 DNA reads TGTGCCACAGACAGGGCGGGCACTGAAGCTTTCTTT.

The V and J genes are TRBV5-1 and TRBJ2-5; D may be TRBD2 (6 bases). Trimming took off 2 bases at V and 7 bases at J, with 18 bases between the two ends. Per germline, CDR1 SGHRS and CDR2 YFSETQ. The CDR3 extends over 15 amino acids. The CDR3 region has the DNA TGCGCCAGCAGCTTAGTGGACCCCTCAGCGGGGACCCAGTACTTC. Its protein is CASSLVDPSAGTQYF.

The chain links TRBV28 to TRBJ1-2; a possible D gene is TRBD1 (6 bases). Trimming removed 7 bases from V and 3 bases from J, with 15 bases in between. Germline V gene sequence: CDR1 MDHEN, CDR2 SYDVKM. The CDR3 length is 14 residues. CDR3 protein: CASTIDRTDYGYTF. In DNA form, the CDR3 reads TGTGCCAGCACCATCGACAGGACTGACTATGGCTACACCTTC.

V and J are TRBV30 and TRBJ1-3; possibly TRBD1 for D (6 bases). CDR1 GTSNPN and CDR2 SVGIG come from the germline V gene (reference sequence). V was shortened by 0 bases and J by 3 bases, with 12 bases between the two germline ends. This CDR3 is built from 15 residues. The CDR3 loop reads CAWSVTTGYGNTIYF. CDR3 DNA sequence: TGTGCCTGGAGTGTAACAACAGGGTATGGAAACACCATATATTTT. The variable domain in full, with the rest retrieved from reference TRBV30 and TRBJ1-3, is SQTIHQWPATLVQPVGSPLSLECTVEGTSNPNLYWYRQAAGRGLQLLFYSVGIGQISSEVPQNLSASRPQDRQFILSSKKLLLSDSGFYLCAWSVTTGYGNTIYFGEGSWLTVV.

The CDR3, as DNA: TGCGCCAGCAGCCAGTACCTGACTAGCTCCTACGAGCAGTACTTC. Translation: CASSQYLTSSYEQYF. The chain is built from TRBV4-1 and TRBJ2-7, with a weak D call TRBD2 (6 bases). Trimming left V 3 bases short and J 0 bases short, with 12 bases between. The CDR3 extends over 15 amino acids. The germline CDR1 and CDR2 sequences are MGHRA and YSYEKL.

This chain joins TRBV30 and TRBJ1-5; no definite D call. V lost 5 bases and J 2 bases, leaving 7 bases between the germline ends. Germline CDR1 and CDR2: GTSNPN and SVGIG (reference sequence). The CDR3 contains 12 residues. CDR3 bases: TGTGCCTGGTCGGCGGGCAATCAGCCCCAGCATTTT. Translating it yields CAWSAGNQPQHF.

This chain uses TRBV6-4 with TRBJ1-2, with a weak D call TRBD1 (5 bases). The length of the CDR3 is 15 residues. The germline V gene has CDR1 MRHNA and CDR2 SNTAGT. With 7 bases removed from V and 6 bases from J, the gap between germline ends came to 21 bases. The CDR3: CASTPTGGGGDGYTF. CDR3 in DNA: TGTGCCAGCACCCCGACCGGGGGGGGAGGAGATGGCTACACCTTC.

This clone showed up just a few times. The chain combines TRBV27 with TRBJ2-1, with TRBD2 matching over 8 bases. Trimming at V came to 5 bases and at J to 2 bases, leaving 5 bases not matched to a gene. The length of the CDR3 is 15 residues. Germline lookup yields CDR1 MNHEY and CDR2 SMNVEV (reference sequence). CDR3 DNA: TGTGCCAGCAGTGTTGATAGCGGGACCTACAATGAGCAGTTCTTC. Its translation: CASSVDSGTYNEQFF.

The chain has TRBV7-9 and TRBJ2-1; 7 bases map to TRBD1. Trimming removed 5 bases from V and 6 bases from J; junction bases left unmatched: 10. The CDR3 spans 15 residues. The germline V gene encodes CDR1 SEHNR and CDR2 FQNEAQ (reference sequence). The CDR3 coding sequence is TGTGCCAGCAGCGATACCTTACAGGGGCGCAATGAGCAGTTCTTC. This translates into CASSDTLQGRNEQFF.